This record looks at one T cell receptor (beta chain) sequence and its context. The V end lost 0 bases, the J end lost 0 bases, and 4 bases lay between the germline ends. The germline V gene has CDR1 LGHNA and CDR2 YNFKEQ. There are 14 residues in the CDR3. These data belong to a study of blood T cell repertoires in COVID-19. About the study: Some COVID-19 samples were acute and others convalescent; all came from the United States, Italy and Spain. In each case, the material was cDNA or gDNA derived from T cells, B-cell-depleted T cells, or PBMCs.

Repertoires were generated with immunoSEQ multiplex PCR, while TCRdb's copy carries only in-frame clones and drops some. The sample includes roughly 570,000 clones, approximately 88% of them seen just once. Enrolment of Seattle patients took place during active infection, and they were followed longitudinally. This sequence joins TRBV4-2 and TRBJ2-3, with D uncertain. The material sequenced was peripheral blood. This TCR was sampled from a woman in her forties or fifties with COVID-19, enrolled during active disease. The CDR3 loop reads CASSQDTSTDTQYF. The CDR3 DNA is TGTGCCAGCAGCCAAGACACTAGCACAGATACGCAGTATTTT.